The clone carrying this TCR beta chain was counted ten times or more. With V trimmed by 4 bases and J by 5 bases, 11 bases remained unmatched. Germline assignment: CDR1 SGHRS and CDR2 YFSETQ. The CDR3 runs to 15 residues. Blood draws of about 6.2 milliliters of peripheral blood occurred at each of two time points. This sample is drawn from a study of prognosis after radiotherapy for stage I lung cancer. In the study overall: The study delivered radiotherapy as SBRT in 3 to 5 fractions, with a biologically effective dose of at least 100 Gy.

From genomic DNA, TCR beta CDR3 was amplified by two-round multiplex PCR. The first PCR round targeted every TRBV and TRBJ gene with specific primers. For its second round, the PCR relied on universal primers. TCRdb reanalysed the multiplex PCR reads using MiXCR and keeps one entry per CDR3 protein. The sample carries approximately 16,000 distinct CDR3 sequences, around 40% recorded once. This TCR derives from a donor aged 50 or older with non-small cell lung cancer. The chain employs TRBV5-1 and TRBJ2-5; 7 bases agree with TRBD1. The sample here was PBMCs, taken before or after stereotactic body radiation therapy (not recorded which). In nucleotides, the CDR3 is TGCGCCAGCAGCATCCGGACAGGCGCGCTGGAGACCCAGTACTTC. This gives the protein CASSIRTGALETQYF.